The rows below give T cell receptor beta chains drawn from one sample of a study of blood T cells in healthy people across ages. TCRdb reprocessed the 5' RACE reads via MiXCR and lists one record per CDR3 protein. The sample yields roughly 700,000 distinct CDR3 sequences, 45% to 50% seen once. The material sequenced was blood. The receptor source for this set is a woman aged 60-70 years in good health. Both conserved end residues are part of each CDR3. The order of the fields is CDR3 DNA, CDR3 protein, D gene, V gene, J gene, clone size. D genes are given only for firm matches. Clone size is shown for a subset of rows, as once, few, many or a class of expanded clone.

CDR3nt: TGCAGTGCTAGTCGTAGAAGTGGGGAAGGGACCCAGTACTTC; CDR3aa: CSASRRSGEGTQYF; d_gene: -; v_gene: TRBV20-1; j_gene: TRBJ2-5; abundance: -
CDR3nt: TGTGCCAGCAGCTTAGCGTTCGGGGGTGGAGAGACCCAGTACTTC; CDR3aa: CASSLAFGGGETQYF; d_gene: -; v_gene: TRBV7-2; j_gene: TRBJ2-5; abundance: few
CDR3nt: TGCAGTTTCGGGGGAGCCACAGATACGCAGTATTTT; CDR3aa: CSFGGATDTQYF; d_gene: -; v_gene: TRBV20-1; j_gene: TRBJ2-3; abundance: -
CDR3nt: TGCGCCAGCAGCCAAGGGGGGGACAGGGCGAATGAAAAACTGTTTTTT; CDR3aa: CASSQGGDRANEKLFF; d_gene: TRBD1; v_gene: TRBV4-1; j_gene: TRBJ1-4; abundance: -
CDR3nt: TGCAGCGTTGGTCCTAGAAACGATGAGACCCAGTACTTC; CDR3aa: CSVGPRNDETQYF; d_gene: -; v_gene: TRBV29-1; j_gene: TRBJ2-5; abundance: few
CDR3nt: TGTGCCAGCAGCCAAGAAGGGGCCCATTTTGCTTTCTTT; CDR3aa: CASSQEGAHFAFF; d_gene: -; v_gene: TRBV4-2; j_gene: TRBJ1-1; abundance: -
CDR3nt: TGTGCCAGCAGCACCAACAGGGCCGCAGATACGCAGTATTTT; CDR3aa: CASSTNRAADTQYF; d_gene: -; v_gene: TRBV7-2; j_gene: TRBJ2-3; abundance: -
CDR3nt: TGTGCCAGCAGCGTATACACAGATACGCAGTATTTT; CDR3aa: CASSVYTDTQYF; d_gene: -; v_gene: TRBV11-1; j_gene: TRBJ2-3; abundance: -
CDR3nt: TGCGCCAGCAGCCAAGGGCTTGGGCGTGAGCAGTTCTTC; CDR3aa: CASSQGLGREQFF; d_gene: -; v_gene: TRBV4-3; j_gene: TRBJ2-1; abundance: few
CDR3nt: TGTGCCAGCAGACCAGGGGGCTTGGAGACCCAGTACTTC; CDR3aa: CASRPGGLETQYF; d_gene: TRBD1; v_gene: TRBV28; j_gene: TRBJ2-5; abundance: -
CDR3nt: TGTGCCAGCAGCCCAAGTGATTCACCCCTCCACTTT; CDR3aa: CASSPSDSPLHF; d_gene: -; v_gene: TRBV7-9; j_gene: TRBJ1-6; abundance: many
CDR3nt: TGTGCCACCAGAGGCCCCCCAAATGAGCAGTACTTC; CDR3aa: CATRGPPNEQYF; d_gene: -; v_gene: TRBV24-1; j_gene: TRBJ2-4; abundance: -
CDR3nt: TGTGCCGGCAGCCGTGGACAGGGTGTGGATCAGCCCCAGCATTTT; CDR3aa: CAGSRGQGVDQPQHF; d_gene: TRBD1; v_gene: TRBV2; j_gene: TRBJ1-5; abundance: once
CDR3nt: TGTGCCAGCAGCGGGAATAATAACTATGGCTACACCTTC; CDR3aa: CASSGNNNYGYTF; d_gene: -; v_gene: TRBV5-5; j_gene: TRBJ1-2; abundance: -
CDR3nt: TGTGCCAGCAGCTTAGCGAGTGGACAGGGGAGTTATGGCTACACCTTC; CDR3aa: CASSLASGQGSYGYTF; d_gene: TRBD1; v_gene: TRBV7-9; j_gene: TRBJ1-2; abundance: -
CDR3nt: TGCAGTGCTAGAGGAGTAGCGGGTCATACCTACGAGCAGTACTTC; CDR3aa: CSARGVAGHTYEQYF; d_gene: TRBD2; v_gene: TRBV20-1; j_gene: TRBJ2-7; abundance: -
CDR3nt: TGTGCCAGCAGCCCCCGGCTAGGGGTCAACATTCAGTACTTC; CDR3aa: CASSPRLGVNIQYF; d_gene: -; v_gene: TRBV7-3; j_gene: TRBJ2-4; abundance: -
CDR3nt: TGTGCCAGCAGTGAAGACAGGGATCACGAGCAGTACTTC; CDR3aa: CASSEDRDHEQYF; d_gene: -; v_gene: TRBV2; j_gene: TRBJ2-7; abundance: few
CDR3nt: TGTGCCAGCAGTGCCAGGGGAGCGGCCCTCCAAGAGACCCAGTACTTC; CDR3aa: CASSARGAALQETQYF; d_gene: -; v_gene: TRBV6-2/TRBV6-3; j_gene: TRBJ2-5; abundance: few
CDR3nt: TGCGCCAGCAGCCAACGATTCTCCGGGACACCCTCCTACGAGCAGTACTTC; CDR3aa: CASSQRFSGTPSYEQYF; d_gene: -; v_gene: TRBV4-3; j_gene: TRBJ2-7; abundance: many
CDR3nt: TGTGCCAGCAGCTTACGGACTAGCGGTGAGCAGTTCTTC; CDR3aa: CASSLRTSGEQFF; d_gene: TRBD2; v_gene: TRBV7-2; j_gene: TRBJ2-1; abundance: few
CDR3nt: TGTGCCAGCAGTTTCCGCCCCTACGGAGGAGGTACTGAAGCTTTCTTT; CDR3aa: CASSFRPYGGGTEAFF; d_gene: -; v_gene: TRBV6-2/TRBV6-3; j_gene: TRBJ1-1; abundance: few
CDR3nt: TGCGCCAGCAGCCTCGGACAGAGAGCTAACTATGGCTACACCTTC; CDR3aa: CASSLGQRANYGYTF; d_gene: -; v_gene: TRBV5-1; j_gene: TRBJ1-2; abundance: few
CDR3nt: TGTGCCAGCAGCTTAGACCTAGGTGGGGGCGTCACCCGAAGCGGCCAAGAGACCCAGTACTTC; CDR3aa: CASSLDLGGGVTRSGQETQYF; d_gene: -; v_gene: TRBV11-2; j_gene: TRBJ2-5; abundance: few
CDR3nt: TGCAGTGCTAGAGAGGGTACAGGGACGAACACTGAAGCTTTCTTT; CDR3aa: CSAREGTGTNTEAFF; d_gene: -; v_gene: TRBV20-1; j_gene: TRBJ1-1; abundance: -
CDR3nt: TGTGCCAGCAAATCCAGGGGGGACACAGATACGCAGTATTTT; CDR3aa: CASKSRGDTDTQYF; d_gene: -; v_gene: TRBV14; j_gene: TRBJ2-3; abundance: few
CDR3nt: TGTGCCAGCAGCCTTTGGCGGTTGACTAGCGGGAGCTCTGGGGCCAACGTCCTGACTTTC; CDR3aa: CASSLWRLTSGSSGANVLTF; d_gene: TRBD2; v_gene: TRBV6-2/TRBV6-3; j_gene: TRBJ2-6; abundance: few
CDR3nt: TGTGCCATCAGTGAGCAGAGGACAGACTATGGCTACACCTTC; CDR3aa: CAISEQRTDYGYTF; d_gene: -; v_gene: TRBV10-3; j_gene: TRBJ1-2; abundance: -
CDR3nt: TGCGCCAGCAGCCAGGGACAGGGGGACATTAATGAAAAACTGTTTTTT; CDR3aa: CASSQGQGDINEKLFF; d_gene: TRBD1; v_gene: TRBV4-3; j_gene: TRBJ1-4; abundance: -
CDR3nt: TGTGCCAGCCGGGGACAGGCCCGGTCGGCCAACGTCCTGACTTTC; CDR3aa: CASRGQARSANVLTF; d_gene: TRBD1; v_gene: TRBV6-6; j_gene: TRBJ2-6; abundance: few
CDR3nt: TGCAGTGCTAGAGGGTCTAGCAGAAACTCCTACGAGCAGTACTTC; CDR3aa: CSARGSSRNSYEQYF; d_gene: -; v_gene: TRBV20-1; j_gene: TRBJ2-7; abundance: -
CDR3nt: TGCAGTGCTAGAGAGAGGATAATGAACACTGAAGCTTTCTTT; CDR3aa: CSARERIMNTEAFF; d_gene: -; v_gene: TRBV20-1; j_gene: TRBJ1-1; abundance: few
CDR3nt: TGTGCCAGCTCACGGGATGGGGGAGCCCTCAGTTACGAGCAGTACTTC; CDR3aa: CASSRDGGALSYEQYF; d_gene: -; v_gene: TRBV18; j_gene: TRBJ2-7; abundance: few
CDR3nt: TGTGCCAGCAGCTCTCCGACGAGCAAGCGGGAAAAACTGTTTTTT; CDR3aa: CASSSPTSKREKLFF; d_gene: -; v_gene: TRBV7-9; j_gene: TRBJ1-4; abundance: -
CDR3nt: TGTGCCAGCACCCTGGGATTTAGCAATCAGCCCCAGCATTTT; CDR3aa: CASTLGFSNQPQHF; d_gene: -; v_gene: TRBV6-1; j_gene: TRBJ1-5; abundance: -
CDR3nt: TGTGCCAGCAGTGTACAGGGAAGAGGCTATGGCTACACCTTC; CDR3aa: CASSVQGRGYGYTF; d_gene: -; v_gene: TRBV12-3/TRBV12-4; j_gene: TRBJ1-2; abundance: -
CDR3nt: TGTGCCAGCTCACCGCGGGACAGGGGGCTGACAGATACGCAGTATTTT; CDR3aa: CASSPRDRGLTDTQYF; d_gene: TRBD1; v_gene: TRBV18; j_gene: TRBJ2-3; abundance: -
CDR3nt: TGTGCCAGCAGCTTACGCCCGGGGGGCGCCAAAAACATTCAGTACTTC; CDR3aa: CASSLRPGGAKNIQYF; d_gene: -; v_gene: TRBV7-2; j_gene: TRBJ2-4; abundance: -
CDR3nt: TGTGCCAGCAGATTTACTAGCGGAGACACGGGCGAGCAGTACTTC; CDR3aa: CASRFTSGDTGEQYF; d_gene: TRBD2; v_gene: TRBV12-3/TRBV12-4; j_gene: TRBJ2-7; abundance: few
CDR3nt: TGCAGTGCTAGACAGGGCTCTGGCTACACCTTC; CDR3aa: CSARQGSGYTF; d_gene: -; v_gene: TRBV20-1; j_gene: TRBJ1-2; abundance: many
CDR3nt: TGTGCCAGCAGTTACCCCCCGGGGTGGGGGACCTACGAGCAGTACTTC; CDR3aa: CASSYPPGWGTYEQYF; d_gene: -; v_gene: TRBV6-2/TRBV6-3; j_gene: TRBJ2-7; abundance: -
CDR3nt: TGTGCCAGCAGCCAAGATCGAACGGGCCGTGTACTCGCTTTCTTT; CDR3aa: CASSQDRTGRVLAFF; d_gene: -; v_gene: TRBV4-2; j_gene: TRBJ1-1; abundance: -
CDR3nt: TGTGCCAGCAGGACCCTCTCGGGGTCCCAAGAGACCCAGTACTTC; CDR3aa: CASRTLSGSQETQYF; d_gene: -; v_gene: TRBV12-3/TRBV12-4; j_gene: TRBJ2-5; abundance: -
CDR3nt: TGCAGTGCTGCATTCTTCTCTAACTATGGCTACACCTTC; CDR3aa: CSAAFFSNYGYTF; d_gene: -; v_gene: TRBV20-1; j_gene: TRBJ1-2; abundance: few
CDR3nt: TGCAGTGAAAGAGGGCAGGGAGCCTACGAGCAGTACTTC; CDR3aa: CSERGQGAYEQYF; d_gene: -; v_gene: TRBV20-1; j_gene: TRBJ2-7; abundance: -
CDR3nt: TGCAGTGCTCACACAGTGAACTATGGCTACACCTTC; CDR3aa: CSAHTVNYGYTF; d_gene: -; v_gene: TRBV20-1; j_gene: TRBJ1-2; abundance: -
CDR3nt: TGTGCCAGCAGCGCCCGTATAGGAGAGACCCAGTACTTC; CDR3aa: CASSARIGETQYF; d_gene: -; v_gene: TRBV14; j_gene: TRBJ2-5; abundance: few
CDR3nt: TGCGCCAGCAGCCCGGAGGGGGCAGTAGAGACCCAGTACTTC; CDR3aa: CASSPEGAVETQYF; d_gene: -; v_gene: TRBV5-1; j_gene: TRBJ2-5; abundance: -
CDR3nt: TGTGCCAGCAGCCCCACAACCCTAGCGGCAAATGAGCAGTTCTTC; CDR3aa: CASSPTTLAANEQFF; d_gene: TRBD2; v_gene: TRBV7-3; j_gene: TRBJ2-1; abundance: -
CDR3nt: TGCAGTGCTATCGGGCGGACAGGGGCCTACGAGCAGTACTTC; CDR3aa: CSAIGRTGAYEQYF; d_gene: TRBD1; v_gene: TRBV20-1; j_gene: TRBJ2-7; abundance: -
CDR3nt: TGTGCCACCAGCAACCGGGACAGGGAGAATCAGCCCCAGCATTTT; CDR3aa: CATSNRDRENQPQHF; d_gene: TRBD1; v_gene: TRBV15; j_gene: TRBJ1-5; abundance: -
CDR3nt: TGTGCCAGCGGCCCTGCCAGGGATAGCAATCAGCCCCAGCATTTT; CDR3aa: CASGPARDSNQPQHF; d_gene: -; v_gene: TRBV6-2/TRBV6-3; j_gene: TRBJ1-5; abundance: few